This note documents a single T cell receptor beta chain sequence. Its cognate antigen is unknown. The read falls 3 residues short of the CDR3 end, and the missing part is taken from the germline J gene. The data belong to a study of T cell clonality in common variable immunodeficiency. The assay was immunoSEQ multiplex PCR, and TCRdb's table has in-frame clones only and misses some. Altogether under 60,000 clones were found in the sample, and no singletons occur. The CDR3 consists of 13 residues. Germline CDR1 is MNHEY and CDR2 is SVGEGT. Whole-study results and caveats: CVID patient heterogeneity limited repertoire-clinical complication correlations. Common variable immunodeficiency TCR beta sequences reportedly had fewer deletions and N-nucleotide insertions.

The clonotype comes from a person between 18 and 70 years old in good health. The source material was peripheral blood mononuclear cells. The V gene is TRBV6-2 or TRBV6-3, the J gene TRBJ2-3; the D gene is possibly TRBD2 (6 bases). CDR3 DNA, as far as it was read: TGTGCCAGCAGTTTAGCGGAGCAAGAGACG. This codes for CASSLAEQET. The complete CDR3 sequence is CASSLAEQETQYF.